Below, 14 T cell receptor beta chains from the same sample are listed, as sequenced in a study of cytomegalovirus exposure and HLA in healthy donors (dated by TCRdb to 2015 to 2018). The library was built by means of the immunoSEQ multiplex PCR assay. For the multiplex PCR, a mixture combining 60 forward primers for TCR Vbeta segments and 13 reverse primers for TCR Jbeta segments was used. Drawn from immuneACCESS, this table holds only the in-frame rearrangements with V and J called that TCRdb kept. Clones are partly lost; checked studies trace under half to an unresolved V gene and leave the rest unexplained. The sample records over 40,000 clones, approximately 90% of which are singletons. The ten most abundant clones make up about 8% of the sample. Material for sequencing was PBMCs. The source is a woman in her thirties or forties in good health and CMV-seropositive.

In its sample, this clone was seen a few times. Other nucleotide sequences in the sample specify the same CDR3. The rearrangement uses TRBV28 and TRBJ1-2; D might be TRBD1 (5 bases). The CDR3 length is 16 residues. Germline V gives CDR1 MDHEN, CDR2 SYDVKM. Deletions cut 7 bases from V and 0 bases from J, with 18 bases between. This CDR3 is CASIRAGPHTNYGYTF. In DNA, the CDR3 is TGTGCCAGCATTAGGGCAGGGCCTCACACTAACTATGGCTACACCTTC.

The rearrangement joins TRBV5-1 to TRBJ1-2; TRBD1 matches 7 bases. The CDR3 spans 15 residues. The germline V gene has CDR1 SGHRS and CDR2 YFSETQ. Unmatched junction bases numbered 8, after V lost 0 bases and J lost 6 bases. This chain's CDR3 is CASSLGDRLANGYTF. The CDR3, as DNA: TGCGCCAGCAGCTTGGGGGACAGACTCGCCAATGGCTACACCTTC.

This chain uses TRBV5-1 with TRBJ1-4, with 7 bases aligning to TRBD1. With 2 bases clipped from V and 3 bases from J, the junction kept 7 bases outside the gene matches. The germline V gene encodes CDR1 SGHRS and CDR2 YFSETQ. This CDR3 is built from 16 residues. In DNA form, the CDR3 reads TGCGCCAGCAGCTTACAGTCCGGGACAGCTAATGAAAAACTGTTTTTT. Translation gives CASSLQSGTANEKLFF.

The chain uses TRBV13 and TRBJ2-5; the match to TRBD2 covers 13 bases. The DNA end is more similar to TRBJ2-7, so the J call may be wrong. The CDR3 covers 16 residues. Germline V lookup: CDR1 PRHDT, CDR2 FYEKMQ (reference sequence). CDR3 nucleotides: TGTGCCAGCAGCCACACTAGCGGGAGGGCCCCCTACGAGCAGTACTTC. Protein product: CASSHTSGRAPYEQYF.

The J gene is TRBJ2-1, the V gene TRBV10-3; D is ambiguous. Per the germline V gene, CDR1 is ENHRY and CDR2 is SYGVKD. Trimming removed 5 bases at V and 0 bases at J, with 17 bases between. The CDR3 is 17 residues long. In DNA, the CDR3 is TGTGCCATCAGTTCCGGCCCCGGATACAGCTCCTACAATGAGCAGTTCTTC. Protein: CAISSGPGYSSYNEQFF.

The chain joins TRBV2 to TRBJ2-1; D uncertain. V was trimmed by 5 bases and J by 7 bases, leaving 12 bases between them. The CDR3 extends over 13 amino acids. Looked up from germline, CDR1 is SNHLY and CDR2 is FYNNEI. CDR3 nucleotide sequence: TGTGCCAGCAGTACTCACCTAGAAAATGAGCAGTTCTTC. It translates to CASSTHLENEQFF.

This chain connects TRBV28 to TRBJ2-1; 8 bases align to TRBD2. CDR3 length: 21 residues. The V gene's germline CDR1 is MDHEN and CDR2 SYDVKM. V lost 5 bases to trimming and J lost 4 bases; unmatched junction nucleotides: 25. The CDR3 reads CASSPYLRRGEGPSRYNEQFF. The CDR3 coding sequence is TGTGCCAGCAGTCCCTATCTAAGGCGGGGGGAAGGTCCGAGCCGTTACAATGAGCAGTTCTTC.

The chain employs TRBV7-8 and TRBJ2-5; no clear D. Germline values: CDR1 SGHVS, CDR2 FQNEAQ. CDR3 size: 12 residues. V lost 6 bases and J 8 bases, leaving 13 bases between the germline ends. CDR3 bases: TGTGCCAGCAGTGCTGCACTTGAAACCCAGTACTTC. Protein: CASSAALETQYF. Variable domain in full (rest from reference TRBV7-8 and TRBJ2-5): GAGVSQSPRYKVAKRGQDVALRCDPISGHVSLFWYQQALGQGPEFLTYFQNEAQLDKSGLPSDRFFAERPEGSVSTLKIQRTQQEDSAVYLCASSAALETQYFGPGTRLLVL.

CDR3 protein: CASSRGTGDSYEQYF. The CDR3 DNA is TGCGCCAGCAGCCGGGGGACAGGGGACTCCTACGAGCAGTACTTC. The chain combines TRBV4-1 with TRBJ2-7; 10 nucleotides line up with TRBD1. The CDR3 is 15 residues long. Germline CDR1 reads MGHRA; CDR2 reads YSYEKL. The V segment lost 4 bases and the J segment 0 bases; nucleotides outside the gene matches: 3.

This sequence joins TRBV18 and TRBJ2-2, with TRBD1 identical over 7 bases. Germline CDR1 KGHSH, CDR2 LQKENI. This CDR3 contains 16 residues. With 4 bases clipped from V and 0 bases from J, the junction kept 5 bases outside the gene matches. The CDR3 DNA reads TGTGCCAGCTCACACCTGACAGGGACGAACACCGGGGAGCTGTTTTTT. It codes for CASSHLTGTNTGELFF.

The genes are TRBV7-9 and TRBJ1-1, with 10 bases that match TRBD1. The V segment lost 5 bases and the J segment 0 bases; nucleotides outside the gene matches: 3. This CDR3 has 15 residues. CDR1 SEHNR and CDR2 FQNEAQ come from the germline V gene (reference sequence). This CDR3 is CASSEGQGMNTEAFF. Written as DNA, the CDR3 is TGTGCCAGCAGCGAGGGACAGGGGATGAACACTGAAGCTTTCTTT.

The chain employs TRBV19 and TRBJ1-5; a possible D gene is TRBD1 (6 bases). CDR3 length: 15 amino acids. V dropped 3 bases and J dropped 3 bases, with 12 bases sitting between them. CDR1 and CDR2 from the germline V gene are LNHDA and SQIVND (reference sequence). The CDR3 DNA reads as TGTGCCAGTAGTATTCAGGGGAGAGACAATCAGCCCCAGCATTTT. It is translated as CASSIQGRDNQPQHF.

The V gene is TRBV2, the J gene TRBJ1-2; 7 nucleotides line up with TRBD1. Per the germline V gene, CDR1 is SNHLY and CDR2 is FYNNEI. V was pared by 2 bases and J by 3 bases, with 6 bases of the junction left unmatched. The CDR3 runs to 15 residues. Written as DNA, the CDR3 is TGTGCCAGCAGTGAACAGGGGGTGACCTACTATGGCTACACCTTC. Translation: CASSEQGVTYYGYTF.

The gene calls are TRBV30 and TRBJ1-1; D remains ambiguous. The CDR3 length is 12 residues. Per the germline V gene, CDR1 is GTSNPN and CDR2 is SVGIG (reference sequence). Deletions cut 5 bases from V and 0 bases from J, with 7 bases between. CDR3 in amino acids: CAWGLLNTEAFF. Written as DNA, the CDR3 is TGTGCCTGGGGACTCCTGAACACTGAAGCTTTCTTT.